Below, 21 T cell receptor beta chains from the same sample are listed, as sequenced in a study of metastatic and nonmetastatic thyroid tumors. Among the patients, none had received any treatment before thyroid surgery. Using MiXCR, TCRdb re-called clones from the PCR reads. The data contain about 22,000 clones, around 23% of them singletons. The sample comprised blood. Receptors were obtained from a male donor with papillary thyroid cancer or a benign thyroid nodule (not recorded which). Some clones in this sample may be carry-over from other donors' samples.

In this sample, this clone turned up many times. The CDR3 region has the DNA TGCGCCAGCAGACTGGACAATTCACCCCTCCACTTT. Its translation is CASRLDNSPLHF. The chain is built from TRBV5-1 and TRBJ1-6, with unresolved D. CDR1 is SGHRS, CDR2 YFSETQ, per germline. Trimming stripped 5 bases from V and 7 bases from J, with 7 bases between. This CDR3 is 12 amino acids long.

This clone has just a few counts. The J gene is TRBJ1-2, the V gene TRBV2; D possibly corresponds to TRBD1 (5 bases). This CDR3 comprises 14 residues. V shed 5 bases and J shed 7 bases, with 17 bases lying between them. CDR1 is SNHLY and CDR2 is FYNNEI in the germline V gene. The CDR3 DNA sequence: TGTGCCAGCAGTAAGGACACTTTCTCGGGTGGCTACACCTTC. Amino acids: CASSKDTFSGGYTF.

Ten or more counts support this clone. The rearrangement uses TRBV30 and TRBJ2-5; D is unclear. CDR1 GTSNPN and CDR2 SVGIG come from the germline V gene (reference sequence). V was cut by 1 base and J by 10 bases, with 19 bases left in between. The CDR3 covers 14 residues. In DNA form, the CDR3 reads TGTGCCTGGAGTGAGGGAAACCCCAAGAGTATCCAGTACTTC. Amino acid sequence: CAWSEGNPKSIQYF. Full variable domain (rest looked up from reference TRBV30 and TRBJ2-5): SQTIHQWPATLVQPVGSPLSLECTVEGTSNPNLYWYRQAAGRGLQLLFYSVGIGQISSEVPQNLSASRPQDRQFILSSKKLLLSDSGFYLCAWSEGNPKSIQYFGPGTRLLVL.

This chain joins TRBV28 and TRBJ2-5; TRBD1 agrees at 7 bases. CDR1 and CDR2 from the germline V gene are MDHEN and SYDVKM. This CDR3 is built from 14 residues. The trim removed 5 bases at V and 5 bases at J, leaving 8 bases unmatched. Here the CDR3 DNA reads TGTGCCAGCAGTACCCACCGGGACAGCGAGACCCAGTACTTC. It is translated as CASSTHRDSETQYF.

As concerns this clone: The conserved phenylalanine or tryptophan is not found at the CDR3 terminus, so this likely reflects a read error. V usage is TRBV18 and J usage is TRBJ1-2, with D perhaps matching TRBD1 (5 bases). In germline, CDR1 is KGHSH, CDR2 LQKENI. V was trimmed by 2 bases and J by 8 bases, leaving 12 bases between them. The CDR3 has 13 residues. In nucleotides, the CDR3 is TGTGCCAGCTCACCAGGCAGGGTCGAGGGCTACACCCTC. Translated: CASSPGRVEGYTL.

A word on this clone: A much more abundant neighbour one base away suggests this may be a read error. Other DNA sequences within the sample encode an identical CDR3. The V and J genes are TRBV29-1 and TRBJ1-5, with D unclear. Trimming shortened V by 4 bases and J by 5 bases, and 6 bases separated the two germline ends. Germline V gene lookup returns CDR1 SQVTM and CDR2 ANQGSEA. The CDR3 is made up of 11 amino acids. The CDR3 loop is CSVVGDQPQHF. DNA of the CDR3: TGCAGCGTTGTAGGTGATCAGCCCCAGCATTTT.

This rearrangement joins TRBV20-1 to TRBJ2-1, with a weak D call TRBD1 (5 bases). The germline CDR1 and CDR2 sequences are DFQATT and SNEGSKA (reference sequence). Trimming removed 5 bases at V and 3 bases at J, with 11 bases between. This CDR3 has 13 amino acids. The CDR3 DNA is TGCAGTGCTCTCTGGGGCCGCTACAATGAGCAGTTCTTC. Protein: CSALWGRYNEQFF.

This clone has at least ten counts. The rearrangement joins TRBV7-2 to TRBJ2-2; D ambiguous. CDR3 length: 12 residues. V lost 5 bases and J lost 9, with 10 bases in between. Germline V gene lookup returns CDR1 SGHTA and CDR2 FQGNSA. The CDR3 nucleotides read TGTGCCAGCAGCCTTCTTCGTCGGGAGCTGTTTTTT. This translates into CASSLLRRELFF. Combining the CDR3 with reference TRBV7-2 and TRBJ2-2 gives the whole variable domain GAGVSQSPSNKVTEKGKDVELRCDPISGHTALYWYRQSLGQGLEFLIYFQGNSAPDKSGLPSDRFSAERTGGSVSTLTIQRTQQEDSAVYLCASSLLRRELFFGEGSRLTVL.

This clone has a count of ten or more. The J gene is TRBJ2-7, the V gene TRBV2; tentative D call: TRBD1 (6 bases). The CDR3 runs 13 residues. CDR1 and CDR2 from the germline V gene are SNHLY and FYNNEI. V was cut by 6 bases and J by 0 bases, with 9 bases left in between. CDR3 coding DNA: TGTGCCAGCAGCCAGGACAGCTCCTACGAGCAGTACTTC. Translating it yields CASSQDSSYEQYF. The variable domain in full, with the rest retrieved from reference TRBV2 and TRBJ2-7, is EPEVTQTPSHQVTQMGQEVILRCVPISNHLYFYWYRQILGQKVEFLVSFYNNEISEKSEIFDDQFSVERPDGSNFTLKIRSTKLEDSAMYFCASSQDSSYEQYFGPGTRLTVT.

On this clone: A read error may be the cause here, since a much bigger clone is one base away. This chain connects TRBV10-2 to TRBJ2-1, with 7 bases aligning to TRBD1. Germline V gene lookup returns CDR1 WSHSY and CDR2 SAAADI. The CDR3 is made up of 13 amino acids. V trimming: 6 bases; J trimming: 9 bases; junction bases outside the gene matches: 8. CDR3 amino acids: CASSLQGYGEQFF. The DNA for the CDR3 is TGCGCCAGCAGCCTACAGGGGTATGGTGAGCAGTTCTTC.

The table lists this clone with many counts. V usage is TRBV30 and J usage is TRBJ2-7; D is unresolved. V was trimmed by 1 base and J by 1 base, leaving 2 bases between them. Germline loops: CDR1 GTSNPN, CDR2 SVGIG (reference sequence). The CDR3 extends over 11 amino acids. CDR3 sequence reads: CAWSDSYEQYF. The CDR3 DNA sequence: TGTGCCTGGAGTGATTCCTACGAGCAGTACTTC.

This clone occurred many times. The chain is built from TRBV18 and TRBJ2-1, with TRBD1 matching 12 bases. The germline V gene encodes CDR1 KGHSH and CDR2 LQKENI. V was pared by 4 bases and J by 5 bases, with 3 bases of the junction left unmatched. The CDR3 extends over 15 amino acids. The CDR3 sequence is CASSRDRGRDNEQFF. CDR3 coding DNA: TGTGCCAGCTCACGGGACAGGGGGCGCGACAATGAGCAGTTCTTC.

In this sample, this clone turned up many times. The chain employs TRBV7-8 and TRBJ1-2; D ambiguous. The germline CDR1 and CDR2 sequences are SGHVS and FQNEAQ. V lost 1 base and J lost 8, with 14 bases in between. There are 14 residues in the CDR3. The CDR3: CASSLVPGAGGYTF. CDR3 nucleotides: TGTGCCAGCAGCTTAGTCCCGGGAGCGGGCGGCTACACCTTC.

The chain carries TRBV20-1 and TRBJ2-3; D gene uncertain. In germline, CDR1 is DFQATT, CDR2 SNEGSKA (reference sequence). CDR3 length equals 11 residues. V was pared by 3 bases and J by 0 bases, with 1 base between. The DNA for the CDR3 is TGCAGTGCTAGGAGCACAGATACGCAGTATTTT. Translating gives CSARSTDTQYF.

This clone has at least ten counts. This chain connects TRBV7-9 to TRBJ1-5, with a weak D call TRBD1 (6 bases). The CDR3 spans 14 residues. The germline V gene encodes CDR1 SEHNR and CDR2 FQNEAQ (reference sequence). Trimming cost V 1 base and J 7 bases, with 11 bases left between them. The CDR3 is CASSLEGGAQPQHF. In DNA form, the CDR3 reads TGTGCCAGCAGCTTAGAGGGGGGGGCCCAGCCCCAGCATTTT.

V usage is TRBV6-1 and J usage is TRBJ2-2, with unresolved D. The CDR3 is 12 residues long. Germline V CDR1 and CDR2: MNHNS, SASEGT. CDR3 DNA: TGTGGAACACTCGGGAACACCGGGGAGCTGTTTTTT. It is translated as CGTLGNTGELFF.

The chain has TRBV6-1 and TRBJ1-2; TRBD1 matches at 10 bases. Trimming removed 2 bases from V and 4 bases from J; junction bases left unmatched: 4. Germline loops: CDR1 MNHNS, CDR2 SASEGT. The CDR3 covers 15 residues. The DNA for the CDR3 is TGTGCCAGCAGTGAAATCAGGACAGGGGGCTATGGCTACACCTTC. Translating gives CASSEIRTGGYGYTF.

In this sample, this clone turned up once. Additional DNA sequences in this sample encode the identical CDR3. The rearrangement uses TRBV28 and TRBJ1-5, with D maybe TRBD1 (5 bases). The CDR3 is 18 amino acids. Between the trimmed V and J ends, which lost 3 bases and 0 bases, there was a span of 18 bases. Per germline, CDR1 MDHEN and CDR2 SYDVKM. The CDR3 is CASSLPHVKGYSNQPQHF. The CDR3 DNA reads as TGTGCCAGCAGTTTGCCCCACGTGAAGGGGTATAGCAATCAGCCCCAGCATTTT. Full variable domain (remainder filled in from reference TRBV28 and TRBJ1-5): DVKVTQSSRYLVKRTGEKVFLECVQDMDHENMFWYRQDPGLGLRLIYFSYDVKMKEKGDIPEGYSVSREKKERFSLILESASTNQTSMYLCASSLPHVKGYSNQPQHFGDGTRLSIL.

The rearrangement uses TRBV19 and TRBJ1-5, with a tentative D call TRBD1 (6 bases). V was clipped by 3 bases and J by 5 bases, with 14 bases between them. Germline-derived CDR1 and CDR2 are LNHDA and SQIVND (reference sequence). This CDR3 is 15 amino acids long. The CDR3 spells CASSIGGGRDQPQHF. The CDR3 DNA is TGTGCCAGTAGTATCGGTGGGGGCCGAGATCAGCCCCAGCATTTT.

This clone was recorded many times. This rearrangement joins TRBV5-1 to TRBJ1-5; 8 positions agree with TRBD1. This CDR3 region has 15 residues. Germline CDR1 is SGHRS and CDR2 is YFSETQ. Trimming removed 3 bases from V and 3 bases from J; junction bases left unmatched: 5. CDR3 coding DNA: TGCGCCAGCAGCTCGACAGGGGCCCCCAATCAGCCCCAGCATTTT. Amino acids: CASSSTGAPNQPQHF.

On this clone: One end of the junction is discordant with germline, which a read error may explain. The genes are TRBV5-1 and TRBJ2-2; D is tentatively TRBD1 or TRBD2 (5 bases each). Germline-derived CDR1 and CDR2 are SGHRS and YFSETQ. CDR3 length: 14 amino acids. The DNA for the CDR3 is TGCGCCAGCTGCTTGGACTCGGACACCGTGGAGCTGTTTTTT. This translates into CASCLDSDTVELFF. The full variable domain, completed using reference TRBV5-1 and TRBJ2-2, is KAGVTQTPRYLIKTRGQQVTLSCSPISGHRSVSWYQQTPGQGLQFLFEYFSETQRNKGNFPGRFSGRQFSNSRSEMNVSTLELGDSALYLCASCLDSDTVELFFGEGSRLTVL.